This TCR beta chain derives from a study of vaccination effects on CD4 cells after COVID-19. Study in general: All participants had two doses of either the BNT162b2 or mRNA-1273 vaccine.

Study findings and constraints: The study, lacking early post-infection timepoints, had few convalescent patients.

Repertoires were generated with immunoSEQ multiplex PCR, while TCRdb's copy carries only in-frame clones and drops some. The table has more than 50,000 clones, 60% to 85% seen once. This CDR3 is 15 amino acids long. The ends lost 5 bases at V and 6 bases at J; junction bases unmatched: 8. Germline V gene sequence: CDR1 SGHTA, CDR2 FQGNSA. Scientists isolated CD4+ T cells after a roughly nine-day culture period ended. The authors replaced half the medium with IL-2 medium on days 3 and 7. Concerning this clone: As yet, its antigen is unknown.

This specimen consisted of CD4+ T cells from PBMCs cultured without peptide, obtained before COVID-19 vaccination. The V and J genes are TRBV7-2 and TRBJ2-2; 8 nucleotides align to TRBD2. The source is a human donor who received a COVID-19 vaccine. DNA for the CDR3: TGTGCCAGCAGCATCGGGGGGGCGGGCGCCGGGGAGCTGTTTTTT. Amino acid sequence: CASSIGGAGAGELFF.